This TCR delta chain is drawn from a study of TRDV2 sequences in healthy donors (dated by TCRdb to about 2020). In terms of the full investigation: More than 15 single-cell-derived gamma9delta2 T cell clones spanning the full range of antitumor activity were TCR-sequenced and traced within the bulk repertoire.

CDR1 GEAIGNYY and CDR2 EKD are derived from the germline V gene. Counted from cysteine to phenylalanine, this CDR3 has 19 amino acids. The entry retains the CDR3 DNA only, 57 bases that are in frame from base 1. Trimming removed 3 bases from V and 0 bases from J; the gene matches leave 4 bases unexplained. The method behind the library was PCR. Data came from an Illumina MiSeq. Regarding the original processing steps: Clonotypes represented by only a single read were excluded when reporting TRDV repertoire clonotype frequencies. Clonotypes were called again by TCRdb from the public reads via CATT, and duplicate nucleotide sequences were then merged into one entry. It is TCRdb's table, rather than the study itself, that gives the V and J calls and clone size. A total of 1,500 to 2,000 delta-chain clones appear in this sample, around 15% of them only once. The top ten clonotypes cover about 61% of the sample.

This clone was observed a few times. Its antigen is not yet known. Base qualities are not at hand, and no much larger clone is one base apart. The paper's findings and limits, for the study overall: The TCRdelta clonotypes of several highly reactive clones appeared rare, since those clonotypes could not be detected in the bulk sequencing data from the donors of those clones. The observed TCRdelta repertoires were strongly focused, but the frequency of each clonotype showed no correlation with the antitumor functional potential of the corresponding clone.

Bulk sequencing of complete TCR delta chain (Vdelta2) repertoires was used to follow how often functionally characterized gamma9delta2 T cell clones occurred. The Dutch blood bank supplied purchased peripheral blood from anonymous healthy donors. The gamma9delta2 T cells analyzed in the study were derived from peripheral blood of healthy donors. Sample: Vd2+ gamma-delta T cells from blood. What this sample's cell subset or site label stands for: TCR Vdelta2-expressing (gamma9delta2) T cells. The origin of this receptor is a human donor in good health. The rearrangement joined TRDV2 to TRDJ3; TRDD3 lines up with 13 middle nucleotides. The CDR3 corresponds to CACDSLGDTVSWDTRQMFF. The DNA sequence is TGTGCCTGTGACTCACTGGGGGATACGGTCTCCTGGGACACCCGACAGATGTTTTTC.